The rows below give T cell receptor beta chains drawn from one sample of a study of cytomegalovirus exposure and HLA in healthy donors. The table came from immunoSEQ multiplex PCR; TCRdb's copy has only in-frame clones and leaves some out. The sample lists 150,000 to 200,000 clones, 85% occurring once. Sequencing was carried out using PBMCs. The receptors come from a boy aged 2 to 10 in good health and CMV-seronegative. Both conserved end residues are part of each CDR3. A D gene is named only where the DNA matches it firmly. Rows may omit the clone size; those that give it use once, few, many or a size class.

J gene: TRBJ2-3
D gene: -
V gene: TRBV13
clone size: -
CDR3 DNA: TGTGCCAGCAGCTTAGCGGGCGGGGGCACAGATACGCAGTATTTT
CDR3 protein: CASSLAGGGTDTQYF

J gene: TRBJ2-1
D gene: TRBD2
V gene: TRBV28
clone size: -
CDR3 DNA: TGTGCCAGCAGTTCATCAAGACTAGCGTATTCGTTCTTC
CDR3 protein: CASSSSRLAYSFF

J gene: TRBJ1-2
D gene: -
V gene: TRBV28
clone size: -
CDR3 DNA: TGTGCCAGTTGTCACAGTTCATATGGCTACACCTTC
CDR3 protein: CASCHSSYGYTF

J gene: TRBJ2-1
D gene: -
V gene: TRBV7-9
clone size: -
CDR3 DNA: TGTGCCAGCAGCTTAACGGCGGGGGCCCGGGTTGAGCAGTTCTTC
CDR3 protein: CASSLTAGARVEQFF

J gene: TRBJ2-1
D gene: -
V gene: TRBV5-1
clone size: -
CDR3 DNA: TGCGCCAGCAGCTTGGGGGGAACCGGGGGCTCCTACAATGAGCAGTTCTTC
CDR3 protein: CASSLGGTGGSYNEQFF

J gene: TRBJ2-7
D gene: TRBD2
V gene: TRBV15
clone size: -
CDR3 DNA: TGTGCCACCAGATTCCTAGCGGGGGAGACCTACGAGCAGTACTTC
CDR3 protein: CATRFLAGETYEQYF

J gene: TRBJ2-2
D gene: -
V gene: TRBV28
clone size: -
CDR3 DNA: TGTGCCAGCAGACTAGAGCTCACCGGGGAGCTGTTTTTT
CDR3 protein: CASRLELTGELFF

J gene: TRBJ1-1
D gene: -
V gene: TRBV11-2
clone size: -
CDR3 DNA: TGTGCCAGCAGCGCCAGGGCGGACACTGAAGCTTTCTTT
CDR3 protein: CASSARADTEAFF

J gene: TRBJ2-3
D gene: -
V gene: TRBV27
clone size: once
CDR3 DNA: TGTGCCAGCAGTTTATTCCCGGGGGTGGATACGCAGTATTTT
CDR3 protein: CASSLFPGVDTQYF

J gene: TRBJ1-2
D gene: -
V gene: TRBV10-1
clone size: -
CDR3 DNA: TGCGCCAGCAGTGATACGACTAGCCCGTATGGCTACACCTTC
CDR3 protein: CASSDTTSPYGYTF

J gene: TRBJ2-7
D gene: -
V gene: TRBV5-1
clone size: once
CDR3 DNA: TGCGCCAGCAGCTCCGTTGTCGCCTCCTACGAGCGGTACTTC
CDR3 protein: CASSSVVASYERYF

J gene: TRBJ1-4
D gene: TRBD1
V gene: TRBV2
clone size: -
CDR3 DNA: TGTGCCAGCACAGGGGACAGAAGTTCAACTAATGAAAAACTGTTTTTT
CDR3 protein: CASTGDRSSTNEKLFF

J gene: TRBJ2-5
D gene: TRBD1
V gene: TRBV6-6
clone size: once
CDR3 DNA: TGTGCCAGCACCCGGGACAGGGAGACCCAGTACTTC
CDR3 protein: CASTRDRETQYF